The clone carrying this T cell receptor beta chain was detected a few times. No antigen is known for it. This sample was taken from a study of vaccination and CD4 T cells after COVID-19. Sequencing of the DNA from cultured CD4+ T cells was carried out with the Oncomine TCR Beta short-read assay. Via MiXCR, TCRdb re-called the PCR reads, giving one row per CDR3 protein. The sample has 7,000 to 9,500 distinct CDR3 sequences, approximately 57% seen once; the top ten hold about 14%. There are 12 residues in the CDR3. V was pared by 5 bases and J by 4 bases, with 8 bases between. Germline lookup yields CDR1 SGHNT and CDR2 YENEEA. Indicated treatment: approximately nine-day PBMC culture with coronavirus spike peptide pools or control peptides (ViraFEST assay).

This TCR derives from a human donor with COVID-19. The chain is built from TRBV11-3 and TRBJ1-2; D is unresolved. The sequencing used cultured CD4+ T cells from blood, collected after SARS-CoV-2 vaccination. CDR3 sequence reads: CASSPRGYGYTF. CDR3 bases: TGTGCCAGCAGCCCCCGTGGCTATGGCTACACCTTC.